This T cell receptor (beta chain) was recovered during a study of T cell responses to AZD1222 COVID-19 vaccine. Deletions cut 2 bases from V and 5 bases from J, with 3 bases between. The CDR3 runs 11 residues. In germline, CDR1 is ENHRY, CDR2 SYGVKD. The method was immunoSEQ multiplex PCR; TCRdb's version includes in-frame clones alone and lacks a portion of them. The data hold 90,000 to 150,000 clones, with around 87% observed a single time. The V gene is TRBV10-3, the J gene TRBJ2-5; D gene ambiguous. The sequence was collected from an adult who received the AZD1222 COVID-19 vaccine. The specimen comprised peripheral blood, sampled 28 days after the second AZD1222 dose. The CDR3 coding sequence is TGTGCCATCAGTGAGCGGGAGACCCAGTACTTC. Translating it yields CAISERETQYF.